These 26 T cell receptor beta chains originate from one sample sequenced in a study of regulatory T cells in long-lasting Graves disease. Sequencing libraries for TCR beta were prepared with iRepertoire HTBI primers and Arm-PCR of CDR3 regions. From the multiplex PCR reads, TCRdb called clonotypes with MiXCR, one entry per CDR3 protein. The data show approximately 470,000 distinct CDR3 sequences, 16% seen once. Documented time point: newly diagnosed GD, antithyroid drugs for less than 3 months. RNA extracted from PBMCs served as the sequencing template. Another study also made use of these data, one on T cells in Graves' hyperthyroidism and ophthalmopathy.

Sequencing used peripheral blood mononuclear cells (PBMCs), obtained at new diagnosis, from a patient treated with antithyroid drugs. Source of these receptors: a man in his forties with Graves disease.

The genes are TRBV29-1 and TRBJ2-1; perhaps TRBD2 as D (6 bases). Germline V lookup: CDR1 SQVTM, CDR2 ANQGSEA. V lost 7 bases to trimming and J lost 6 bases, with 16 bases between them. CDR3 length: 13 residues. The CDR3 is CSGSGLYINEQFF. The CDR3 DNA sequence: TGCAGCGGCTCGGGACTCTACATCAATGAGCAGTTCTTC.

This clonotype was recorded once. A much larger clone lies one base from this, so it may be a read error. J is TRBJ2-7 and V is TRBV28; possibly TRBD1 for D (5 bases). This CDR3 region has 15 residues. Between the trimmed V and J ends, which lost 2 bases and 2 bases, there was a span of 13 bases. CDR1 MDHEN and CDR2 SYDVKM come from the germline V gene. The CDR3 protein is CASSLRTNSPYEQYF. In nucleotides, the CDR3 is TGTGCCAGCAGTTTACGGACAAATAGTCCCTACGAGCAGTACTTC.

At least ten counts were recorded for this clonotype. The CDR3 is CASSQDFQGAYEQYF. CDR3 DNA: TGTGCCAGCAGCCAAGATTTCCAGGGGGCGTACGAGCAGTACTTC. The rearrangement joins TRBV3-1 to TRBJ2-7, with 8 bases lining up with TRBD1. The V gene's germline CDR1 is LGHDT and CDR2 YNNKEL (reference sequence). The CDR3 has 15 residues. After removal of 0 bases from V and 4 bases from J, the junction contained 5 bases not matched to a gene.

In the case of this clonotype: A read error may be the cause here, since a much bigger clone is one base away. The V and J genes are TRBV4-3 and TRBJ2-5, with 11 bases identical to TRBD2. Germline loops: CDR1 LGHNA, CDR2 YSLEER. The CDR3 has 16 residues. The V gene end was trimmed by 4 bases and the J gene end by 3 bases; junction bases not matched to a gene: 7. CDR3 bases: TGCGCCAGCAGCCCCTTGGGACTAGCGGTTAAAGAGACCCAGTACTTC. Translating gives CASSPLGLAVKETQYF.

The genes are TRBV6-2 or TRBV6-3 and TRBJ2-2, with 7 bases lining up with TRBD1. The germline V gene encodes CDR1 MNHEY and CDR2 SVGEGT. V lost 0 bases and J lost 0; bases outside the gene matches: 1. The CDR3 loop spans 16 amino acids. The CDR3 DNA follows: TGTGCCAGCAGTTACTCCGACAGGGCGAACACCGGGGAGCTGTTTTTT. Amino acids: CASSYSDRANTGELFF.

This clonotype has only a few counts. The chain combines TRBV7-3 with TRBJ1-6; D uncertain. CDR1 is SGHTA, CDR2 FQGTGA, per germline. The CDR3 is 13 residues long. Trimming left V 3 bases short and J 3 bases short, with 3 bases between. The chain's CDR3 is CASSFYYNSPLHF. The CDR3 DNA reads TGTGCCAGCAGCTTCTACTATAATTCACCCCTCCACTTT.

This clonotype was seen a few times. This chain joins TRBV7-9 and TRBJ1-4; possible D gene TRBD1, 5 bases. The length of the CDR3 is 14 residues. Germline lookup yields CDR1 SEHNR and CDR2 FQNEAQ (reference sequence). Trimming took off 5 bases at V and 7 bases at J, with 14 bases between the two ends. CDR3 region: CASSRGDGSEKLFF. The CDR3 region has the DNA TGTGCCAGCAGCCGAGGGGACGGCAGTGAAAAACTGTTTTTT.

The J gene is TRBJ2-1, the V gene TRBV18, with 10 positions matching TRBD2. V shed 4 bases, J shed 6 bases, and the junction held 9 bases outside the gene matches. Germline V CDR1 and CDR2: KGHSH, LQKENI. The CDR3 length is 16 residues. CDR3 in amino acids: CASSLTLAGGGNEQFF. The CDR3 DNA follows: TGTGCCAGCTCACTCACCTTAGCGGGAGGAGGCAATGAGCAGTTCTTC.

This clonotype was recorded at least ten times. The rearrangement joins TRBV6-1 to TRBJ1-2; 8 nucleotides align to TRBD1. With 3 bases clipped from V and 8 bases from J, the junction kept 5 bases outside the gene matches. The germline V gene encodes CDR1 MNHNS and CDR2 SASEGT. CDR3 size: 13 residues. This CDR3 is CASSETGEQGYTF. The CDR3 nucleotides read TGTGCCAGCAGTGAGACAGGGGAGCAGGGCTACACCTTC.

V and J are TRBV19 and TRBJ1-1, with D perhaps TRBD1 (5 bases). Germline loops: CDR1 LNHDA, CDR2 SQIVND (reference sequence). The CDR3 has 14 residues. The V gene lost 2 bases and the J gene lost 0 bases, with 7 bases spanning the gap. The CDR3 spells CASSITGLNTEAFF. Written as DNA, the CDR3 is TGTGCCAGTAGTATAACAGGTTTGAACACTGAAGCTTTCTTT.

This clonotype was seen at least ten times. This sequence joins TRBV5-4 and TRBJ2-3; TRBD2 is a possible D gene (5 bases). The CDR3 sequence is 13 residues long. V shed 4 bases and J shed 4 bases, with 10 bases lying between them. Germline V gene data show CDR1 as SGHNT and CDR2 as YYREEE (reference sequence). As DNA, the CDR3 is TGTGCCAGCAGCCCACCCGGGGCAGATACGCAGTATTTT. It is translated as CASSPPGADTQYF. The whole variable domain, filled in from reference TRBV5-4 and TRBJ2-3, reads ETGVTQSPTHLIKTRGQQVTLRCSSQSGHNTVSWYQQALGQGPQFIFQYYREEENGRGNFPPRFSGLQFPNYSSELNVNALELDDSALYLCASSPPGADTQYFGPGTRLTVL.

This clonotype was detected only a few times. The CDR3 nucleotides are TGTGCCAGCAGCTTGGGTGGCGGGCGCACAGATACGCAGTATTTT. It translates to CASSLGGGRTDTQYF. The gene calls are TRBV11-2 and TRBJ2-3, with D maybe TRBD2 (5 bases). This CDR3 has 15 residues. V was trimmed by 3 bases and J by 1 base, leaving 11 bases between them. Germline-derived CDR1 and CDR2 are SGHAT and FQNNGV.

Details on this clonotype: A read error may explain this, as a much larger clone is one base away. The genes are TRBV11-2 and TRBJ2-5, with 9 nucleotides matching TRBD1. Germline CDR1 is SGHAT and CDR2 is FQNNGV. This CDR3 spans 15 amino acids. This CDR3 is CAGSFIGTGLETQYF. CDR3 coding DNA: TGTGCCGGCAGCTTTATTGGGACAGGGTTAGAGACCCAGTACTTC.

V gene TRBV5-5 combines with J gene TRBJ1-5; 10 bases align to TRBD1. This CDR3 comprises 16 residues. Germline values: CDR1 SGHKS, CDR2 YYEKEE (reference sequence). J was trimmed by 6 bases and V by 5 bases; bases with no gene match: 11. CDR3 DNA sequence: TGTGCCAGCAGGGCCGGGACAGGGGCTTCTGGTCAGCCCCAGCATTTT. It translates to CASRAGTGASGQPQHF.

This clonotype was detected only a few times. The CDR3 loop reads CASSRQGFPLYNEQFF. CDR3 coding DNA: TGTGCCAGTAGTAGGCAGGGGTTCCCTTTATACAATGAGCAGTTCTTC. This sequence joins TRBV19 and TRBJ2-1, with a tentative D call TRBD1 (6 bases). V was clipped by 4 bases and J by 4 bases, with 17 bases between them. The CDR3 runs 16 residues. In germline, CDR1 is LNHDA, CDR2 SQIVND (reference sequence).

This clonotype has ten or more counts. The rearrangement uses TRBV7-9 and TRBJ2-7; no clear D gene. Germline loops: CDR1 SEHNR, CDR2 FQNEAQ (reference sequence). Deletions cut 1 base from V and 7 bases from J, with 11 bases between. This CDR3 has 13 amino acids. CDR3 in DNA: TGTGCCAGCAGCTTAGGGGCAGAGAGGGAGCAGTACTTC. Translated: CASSLGAEREQYF.

This clonotype was recorded at least ten times. The chain employs TRBV5-5 and TRBJ2-1; 7 bases match TRBD1. The germline V gene has CDR1 SGHKS and CDR2 YYEKEE (reference sequence). With V trimmed by 2 bases and J by 3 bases, 5 bases remained unmatched. The CDR3 is 15 residues long. The CDR3 DNA is TGTGCCAGCAGCTTTACCGGGACAGACTACAATGAGCAGTTCTTC. This sequence encodes CASSFTGTDYNEQFF. Complete variable domain (other parts from reference TRBV5-5 and TRBJ2-1): DAGVTQSPTHLIKTRGQQVTLRCSPISGHKSVSWYQQVLGQGPQFIFQYYEKEERGRGNFPDRFSARQFPNYSSELNVNALLLGDSALYLCASSFTGTDYNEQFFGPGTRLTVL.

This clonotype was picked up many times. The chain has TRBV27 and TRBJ2-5; 8 bases are a match to TRBD1. Germline V gives CDR1 MNHEY, CDR2 SMNVEV (reference sequence). There are 17 residues in the CDR3. V was pared by 1 base and J by 1 base, with 8 bases of the junction left unmatched. CDR3 nucleotide sequence: TGTGCCAGCAGTTTATGGGCAGGGGGCCCTATCCAAGAGACCCAGTACTTC. Residues: CASSLWAGGPIQETQYF.

Many counts were recorded for this clonotype. The chain links TRBV7-2 to TRBJ2-3, with TRBD2 as a possible D gene (5 bases). V dropped 6 bases and J dropped 4 bases, with 8 bases sitting between them. Germline CDR1 and CDR2: SGHTA and FQGNSA. The CDR3 sequence is 12 residues long. The CDR3 coding sequence is TGTGCCAGCAGGTGGACTGCAGATACGCAGTATTTT. It codes for CASRWTADTQYF.

This clonotype has just a few counts. The chain combines TRBV24-1 with TRBJ2-1, with D possibly TRBD1 on 6 matching bases. Germline loops: CDR1 KGHDR, CDR2 SFDVKD. CDR3 length equals 14 residues. V lost 4 bases and J lost 3, with 9 bases in between. This CDR3 reads CATSEKQGYNEQFF. In nucleotides, the CDR3 is TGTGCCACCAGTGAAAAACAGGGCTACAATGAGCAGTTCTTC.

The rearrangement uses TRBV15 and TRBJ1-6, with a possible D match to TRBD1 (6 bases). The V gene lost 6 bases and the J gene lost 4 bases, with 13 bases spanning the gap. Per the germline V gene, CDR1 is LNHNV and CDR2 is YYDKDF (reference sequence). The CDR3 runs to 15 residues. The CDR3 DNA sequence: TGTGCCACCAGACCCGGGGGCGGGTATAATTCACCCCTCCACTTT. Encoded protein: CATRPGGGYNSPLHF. Supplemented by reference TRBV15 and TRBJ1-6, the full variable domain reads DAMVIQNPRYQVTQFGKPVTLSCSQTLNHNVMYWYQQKSSQAPKLLFHYYDKDFNNEADTPDNFQSRRPNTSFCFLDIRSPGLGDTAMYLCATRPGGGYNSPLHFGNGTRLTVT.

The sample holds many counts of this clonotype. The chain uses TRBV19 and TRBJ2-1; D uncertain. This CDR3 contains 14 residues. Trimming removed 3 bases at V and 3 bases at J, with 9 bases between. Germline V gene data show CDR1 as LNHDA and CDR2 as SQIVND (reference sequence). CDR3 sequence reads: CASSIEAFYNEQFF. The DNA for the CDR3 is TGTGCCAGTAGTATCGAGGCTTTCTACAATGAGCAGTTCTTC. Full variable domain (rest looked up from reference TRBV19 and TRBJ2-1): DGGITQSPKYLFRKEGQNVTLSCEQNLNHDAMYWYRQDPGQGLRLIYYSQIVNDFQKGDIAEGYSVSREKKESFPLTVTSAQKNPTAFYLCASSIEAFYNEQFFGPGTRLTVL.

In its sample, this clonotype was seen a few times. This chain joins TRBV27 and TRBJ1-4; D is uncertain. Trimming left V 5 bases short and J 1 base short, with 14 bases between. CDR1 is MNHEY, CDR2 SMNVEV, per germline (reference sequence). There are 16 residues in the CDR3. The CDR3 sequence: CASSNWRSETNEKLFF. DNA for the CDR3: TGTGCCAGCAGTAACTGGCGGAGTGAAACTAATGAAAAACTGTTTTTT. Filled out from reference TRBV27 and TRBJ1-4, the complete variable domain reads EAQVTQNPRYLITVTGKKLTVTCSQNMNHEYMSWYRQDPGLGLRQIYYSMNVEVTDKGDVPEGYKVSRKEKRNFPLILESPSPNQTSLYFCASSNWRSETNEKLFFGSGTQLSVL.

This clonotype showed up many times. This rearrangement joins TRBV3-1 to TRBJ2-1; 7 positions match TRBD2. This CDR3 has 15 residues. The V gene's germline CDR1 is LGHDT and CDR2 YNNKEL (reference sequence). The junction had 16 bases not matched to a gene; V was cut back by 8 bases and J by 9 bases. CDR3 loop: CASSPLVGGPSEQFF. The DNA of the CDR3 is TGTGCCAGCTCCCCCTTGGTGGGAGGGCCGAGTGAGCAGTTCTTC.

Comment on this clonotype: One junction end disagrees with the germline gene, perhaps due to a read error. The gene calls are TRBV6-2 or TRBV6-3 and TRBJ2-5, with D maybe TRBD2 (6 bases). This CDR3 is 13 amino acids long. The germline V gene has CDR1 MNHEY and CDR2 SVGEGT. CDR3 bases: TGTACCAGCAGCCAGCAGCCCGGGGGTTCTCAGTACTTC. Encoded protein: CTSSQQPGGSQYF.

This clonotype appeared many times. The chain has TRBV20-1 and TRBJ2-5, with 10 bases matching TRBD1. Losses at the gene ends were 6 bases for V and 5 bases for J; bases not matched to a gene: 6. Germline lookup yields CDR1 DFQATT and CDR2 SNEGSKA (reference sequence). The CDR3 covers 13 residues. CDR3 in DNA: TGCAGTGCCCACTGGGGACAGGGGGAGACCCAGTACTTC. Amino acid sequence: CSAHWGQGETQYF.